The clone carrying this T cell receptor (beta chain) was detected once. The sample belongs to a study of blood T cell repertoires in COVID-19. Across the whole study: From T cells, B-cell-depleted T cells, or PBMCs came the material, which was cDNA or gDNA.

Per the authors' pipeline: Researchers report that nucleated cell counts were estimated from reference gene primer amplification. Repertoires were generated with immunoSEQ multiplex PCR, while TCRdb's copy carries only in-frame clones and drops some. From that table come the V and J calls and clone size; the DNA was used to work out D and trimming. Among about 130,000 clones listed, over 75% were seen once. The V gene lost 1 base and the J gene lost 5 bases, with 6 bases spanning the gap. The germline CDR1 and CDR2 sequences are SGHRS and YFSETQ. The CDR3 runs 12 residues. Sequenced material: peripheral blood. The source is a woman older than 75 with acute or convalescent COVID-19. V and J are TRBV5-1 and TRBJ2-5; D is ambiguous. The CDR3 DNA reads TGCGCCAGCAGCTTGCCCGGGGAGACCCAGTACTTC. Its protein is CASSLPGETQYF.